This T cell receptor (beta chain) comes out of a study of blood T cell repertoires in COVID-19. CDR3 length: 14 residues. Germline CDR1 and CDR2: MNHEY and SMNVEV (reference sequence). Trimming pared 6 bases from V and 2 bases from J, leaving 14 bases between. This clone was counted a few times. Under the authors' procedure: From reference gene primer amplification, estimates of nucleated cell counts were derived. Profiling relied on immunoSEQ multiplex PCR, and the TCRdb table lists in-frame clones only, not all of them. That table is the source of V, J and clone size, and D and trimming were worked out from the DNA. The profile covers about 110,000 clones, with 70% to 80% appearing a single time and under 10% taken by the ten largest.

What was sequenced was peripheral blood. This chain links TRBV27 with TRBJ2-7; perhaps TRBD1 as D (5 bases). The sequence derives from a woman aged 55-69 years with acute or convalescent COVID-19. CDR3 amino acids: CASSRRGSAYEQYF. The CDR3 coding sequence is TGTGCCAGCAGCAGAAGGGGAAGTGCCTACGAGCAGTACTTC.